The present T cell receptor (beta chain) was sequenced within a study of human T cells and chemical hapten exposure (dated by TCRdb to the early 2020s). Study-level background: For sensitization, 2% DPC in acetone was applied to a 2 cm by 2 cm area of upper inner arm skin. Weekly therapeutic DPC doses were additionally applied to the scalp of patients throughout the roughly 23-week study period. Patch testing was performed on the upper back with Finn chambers containing 0.01% DPC, and the patch tests were scored after 6 days according to International Contact Dermatitis Research Group standards. Libraries were combined into a pool for sequencing, and differences in TCR yield between samples came mainly from small differences in library volumes within the pool. Nearly 30 alopecia patients gave blood for TCR sequencing at one to four time points (pre-sensitization, 2, 6 and 24 weeks). Peripheral blood TCR repertoire changes were tracked in vivo in alopecia patients during primary and secondary sensitization to the hapten diphenylcyclopropenone (DPC). Alopecia areata with under or over 50% scalp involvement, alopecia totalis and alopecia universalis were represented in the patient cohort, which was mostly female. Blood was sampled from patients pre-sensitization (week 0) and at 2, 6 and about 24 weeks after DPC sensitization.

Broader findings and caveats from the paper: The number of TCRs above 1 in 1000 frequency did not change with DPC sensitization; there was no evidence of global repertoire structure alterations. Significantly more large CDR3 similarity clusters were formed by expanded TCRs than by pre-sensitization or healthy control sets, consistent with antigen-driven responses. After repeated subsampling, changes were observed in the strength of the expansion versus patch-test correlation and in the threshold at which the correlation became significant. All patients had alopecia, a presumed autoimmune disease, so their immune response might differ from that of healthy individuals. Patch test score correlated positively with the number of PT1 expanded TCRs, reaching significance at thresholds 8, 16 and 32 but not at 4.

Preparation of the library involved RACE. The sequencer listed for this sample is NextSeq 500. During library preparation, unique molecular identifiers were attached to individual cDNA molecules so that TCRs could be counted in a quantitative, reproducible way. Both TCR alpha and TCR beta chains were sequenced from each blood RNA sample. The original pipeline was this. A median of about 89,000 TCRs per sample was observed, with a range of about 23,224 to 750,000. V, J and CDR3 annotation of the TCR reads was carried out using the Decombinator software suite. To make PS versus PT1 abundance plots, every sample was subsampled to the same number of TCRs (28,000). TCRs were defined as expanded if absent before sensitization and observed at least eight times at the 2-week time point. The public reads were reanalyzed by TCRdb: fastp trimming at Q25, MiXCR alignment, in-frame beta chains only. When rows share a CDR3 protein, they turn into one entry using the most common DNA and genes. The V and J calls here are based on TCRdb, not the publication. This sample holds roughly 64,000 distinct CDR3 sequences; roughly 9.6% were observed only once. The ten largest clones represent about 2.5% of the sample.

Reading the label with the study, this specimen's time point is: patch test 3, about 24 weeks after DPC sensitization. The intended sense of this specimen's treatment or condition label: therapeutic diphenylcyclopropenone sensitization with weekly scalp DPC. At every patch-test visit, the blood draw took place before the patch test was put on. Patients were considered eligible if aged 18 to 70, diagnosed with alopecia and deemed suitable for DPC therapy, and patients were excluded if pregnant. Total RNA was isolated from unfractionated whole blood collected in Tempus Blood RNA tubes. This clonotype has ten or more counts. Its recognized antigen is unknown. No base quality values were provided; no much bigger clone lies one nucleotide off. The sequence was obtained from a woman in her twenties or thirties with alopecia areata. Some clones in this sample may be carry-over from other donors' samples. The sequenced sample was whole blood, obtained in connection with sensitization to the hapten diphenylcyclopropenone (DPC).

The DNA sequence is as follows: TGTGCCAGTAGTAGATCCCCGACTAGCGGGAACTCAGATACGCAGTATTTT. Protein translation: CASSRSPTSGNSDTQYF. The chain uses TRBV19 and TRBJ2-3, and TRBD2 aligns with 11 junction nucleotides. Including the terminal cysteine and phenylalanine, the CDR3 comprises 17 residues. The DNA shown is the 51-base CDR3, in frame from base 1. Trimming removed 4 bases from V and 4 bases from J; the gene matches leave 10 bases unexplained. In the germline V gene (reference sequence), CDR1 corresponds to LNHDA and CDR2 to SQIVND. Joined to the reference TRBV19 and TRBJ2-3 proteins, this CDR3 gives the full variable domain: DGGITQSPKYLFRKEGQNVTLSCEQNLNHDAMYWYRQDPGQGLRLIYYSQIVNDFQKGDIAEGYSVSREKKESFPLTVTSAQKNPTAFYLCASSRSPTSGNSDTQYFGPGTRLTVL.